The rows below give T cell receptor beta chains drawn from one sample of a study of glioma-infiltrating T cells after dendritic cell vaccination. This table comes from immunoSEQ multiplex PCR, and its TCRdb copy is limited to in-frame clones, with some not included. The repertoire consists of more than 70,000 clones, with around 87% occurring once and the leading ten covering approximately 2.4%. The sample here was blood, taken after dendritic cell vaccination. Receptors originate from a human donor with glioblastoma. The CDR3 runs from the conserved cysteine through the conserved F or W. Each record gives: J gene, clone size, D gene, V gene, CDR3 DNA, CDR3 protein. D genes are given only for firm matches. For some rows the clone size is stated as once, few or many, or as a class when expanded; others skip it.

>TRBJ2-1|.|TRBD2|TRBV11-3
TGTGCCAGCAGCCGGACTAGCGGGAGTGGAAATGAGCAGTTCTTC
CASSRTSGSGNEQFF
>TRBJ1-1|.|.|TRBV7-9
TGTGCCAGCAGCTTAGTAAGGCCAGGAGGGGTCACTGAAGCTTTCTTT
CASSLVRPGGVTEAFF
>TRBJ2-1|.|.|TRBV27
TGTGCCAGCAGTTTATCAGGGTTGGGGAGGTCTGGGTACAATGAGCAGTTCTTC
CASSLSGLGRSGYNEQFF
>TRBJ1-5|many|.|TRBV7-2
TGTGCCAGCAGCTCCCCCGGCGGGCAGCCCCAGCATTTT
CASSSPGGQPQHF
>TRBJ2-7|.|.|TRBV11-2
TGTGCCAGCAGCCCAACGGAGGTCACCTACGAGCAGTACTTC
CASSPTEVTYEQYF
>TRBJ1-2|.|TRBD1|TRBV25-1
TGTGCCAGCAGTACTCCGGGACAGGGGGACTATGGCTACACCTTC
CASSTPGQGDYGYTF
>TRBJ2-3|.|.|TRBV10-3
TGTGCCATCGGATCTCGGGGTCCAACAAGCACAGATACGCAGTATTTT
CAIGSRGPTSTDTQYF
>TRBJ2-5|.|TRBD1|TRBV6-1
TGTGCCAGCCAAAACAGGGGTGAGACCCAGTACTTC
CASQNRGETQYF
>TRBJ2-7|.|TRBD1|TRBV7-9
TGTGCCAGCAGCTCCAGTCCCGGGACAGGGACCGCCAGCTCCTACGAGCAGTACTTC
CASSSSPGTGTASSYEQYF
>TRBJ2-7|once|.|TRBV7-6
TGTGCCAGCAGCTTCCGGACAGGGGAAGCGGGGGACTACGAGCAGTACTTC
CASSFRTGEAGDYEQYF
>TRBJ1-2|once|.|TRBV9
TGTGCCAGCAACGTTGGCAGGGGAGGGTATGGCTACACCTTC
CASNVGRGGYGYTF
>TRBJ1-5|.|TRBD1|TRBV19
TGTGCCAGTAGCACCAGGCCGGGGACAGGGAGTCAGCCCCAGCATTTT
CASSTRPGTGSQPQHF
>TRBJ2-2|.|TRBD2|TRBV7-2
TGTGCCAGCAGCCTACGACTAGCGGGAGGGACCAGGGAGCTGTTTTTT
CASSLRLAGGTRELFF
>TRBJ1-2|.|TRBD1|TRBV18
TGTGCCAGCTCCCGGGATGAAGTGGACAGGGACGCTGGAGGCTACACCTTC
CASSRDEVDRDAGGYTF
>TRBJ2-7|.|.|TRBV27
TGTGCCAGCAGAGGGGACAATTCCTACGAGCAGTACTTC
CASRGDNSYEQYF
>TRBJ2-1|.|TRBD1|TRBV5-1
TGCGCCAGCAGACACGACAGGGGGTCCCACAATGAGCAGTTCTTC
CASRHDRGSHNEQFF
>TRBJ1-1|.|TRBD1|TRBV5-1
TGCGCCAGCAGCTCTAAATTGGACAGGCTGAACACTGAAGCTTTCTTT
CASSSKLDRLNTEAFF
>TRBJ1-1|.|.|TRBV6-6
TGTGCCAGCAGTCTGGACTTGGGCACTGAAGCTTTCTTT
CASSLDLGTEAFF
>TRBJ2-7|.|.|TRBV13
TGTGCCAGCAGCTCCAGGGGCCCACGGTCTTACGAGCAGTACTTC
CASSSRGPRSYEQYF
>TRBJ2-2|.|.|TRBV5-1
TGCGCCAGCACCCCTAGTGCGGGATTGAACACCGGGGAGCTGTTTTTT
CASTPSAGLNTGELFF
>TRBJ1-1|.|.|TRBV2
TGTGCCAGCAGTGAATACCCCGAGCACGGGACTGAAGCTTTCTTT
CASSEYPEHGTEAFF
>TRBJ2-4|.|TRBD1|TRBV5-1
TGCGCCAGCAGCATAATGACAGGGGGCGGTGGCAAAAACATTCAGTACTTC
CASSIMTGGGGKNIQYF
>TRBJ1-5|.|.|TRBV18
TGTGCCAGCTCACCACTGGGAGTCCGTCAGCCCCAGCATTTT
CASSPLGVRQPQHF
>TRBJ1-2|.|TRBD1|TRBV6-1
TGTGCCAGCAGTGAAGCGTGGCAGGGGGCTAGAGGCTACACCTTC
CASSEAWQGARGYTF
>TRBJ1-1|once|.|TRBV5-6
TGTGCCAGCAGCCCGAGGGACATGAACACTGAAGCTTTCTTT
CASSPRDMNTEAFF
>TRBJ2-7|.|.|TRBV5-1
TGCGCCAGCAGCCCGATGTCCGGACAAGGCTACGAGCAGTACTTC
CASSPMSGQGYEQYF
>TRBJ2-7|.|TRBD1|TRBV5-4
TGTGCCAGCAGCTCCGGGACAGGGGCCTACGAGCAGTACTTC
CASSSGTGAYEQYF
>TRBJ2-1|.|.|TRBV19
TGTGCCAGTAGTATAGATCTGGGAGAATACAATGAGCAGTTCTTC
CASSIDLGEYNEQFF
>TRBJ2-4|.|.|TRBV2
TGTGCCAGCAGCGGAGGCAGGGGAAGGACGGCCAAAAACATTCAGTACTTC
CASSGGRGRTAKNIQYF
>TRBJ2-3|.|.|TRBV5-1
TGCGCCAGCACCATAGCGGACCAGAGCACAGATACGCAGTATTTT
CASTIADQSTDTQYF
>TRBJ1-1|.|.|TRBV5-1
TGCGCCAGCAGCAATACAGGGATGAACACTGAAGCTTTCTTT
CASSNTGMNTEAFF
>TRBJ2-3|.|TRBD2|TRBV5-6
TGTGCCAGCTTCCGGACTAGCGGTACAGATACGCAGTATTTT
CASFRTSGTDTQYF
>TRBJ2-1|few|.|TRBV14
TGTGCCAGCAGACCAAGAGGTCGTGAGCAGTTCTTC
CASRPRGREQFF
>TRBJ2-3|.|.|TRBV6-6
TGTGCCAGCAGTTACTCGCGGGGCTCAGATACGCAGTATTTT
CASSYSRGSDTQYF
>TRBJ2-3|.|.|TRBV7-3
TGTGCCAGCAGCCCGCTGGGCGGTGAGGGAGATACGCAGTATTTT
CASSPLGGEGDTQYF
>TRBJ2-1|.|TRBD1|TRBV19
TGTGCCAGTAGCCGACAGGGCTACTCCTACAATGAGCAGTTCTTC
CASSRQGYSYNEQFF
>TRBJ1-4|.|TRBD1|TRBV5-1
TGCGCCAGCAGCTGGACAGGGGGTGGGGAAAAACTGTTTTTT
CASSWTGGGEKLFF
>TRBJ2-5|.|TRBD2|TRBV10-1
TGCGCCAGCAGTTATACTAGCGGGAGAGAGGAGACCCAGTACTTC
CASSYTSGREETQYF
>TRBJ1-5|.|.|TRBV11-2
TGTGCCAGCAGCTCCGACAGATTCAATCAGCCCCAGCATTTT
CASSSDRFNQPQHF